The rows below give T cell receptor beta chains drawn from one sample of a study of radiotherapy plus CTLA-4 blockade in lung cancer. TCRdb's table, derived via immunoSEQ multiplex PCR, lists solely in-frame clones and lacks some. The sample contains some 49,000 clones, 70% to 90% of which appear only once. Sequencing used peripheral blood, obtained from a patient treated with radiotherapy plus ipilimumab. The receptors derive from a human donor with non-small cell lung cancer whose response to radiotherapy plus ipilimumab could not be evaluated. The CDR3 runs from the conserved cysteine through the conserved F or W. Fields, in order: clone size, V gene, D gene, J gene, CDR3 protein, CDR3 DNA. D genes are given only for firm matches. Some rows have no size entry. The others give once, few or many, or a class for an expanded clone.

clone size: once; V gene: TRBV28; D gene: NA; J gene: TRBJ1-1; CDR3 protein: CASRPTRTTEAFF; CDR3 DNA: TGTGCCAGCAGACCGACTAGGACCACTGAAGCTTTCTTT
clone size: NA; V gene: TRBV7-9; D gene: TRBD1; J gene: TRBJ2-5; CDR3 protein: CASSSDRVAETQYF; CDR3 DNA: TGTGCCAGCAGCTCCGACAGGGTTGCGGAGACCCAGTACTTC
clone size: few; V gene: TRBV2; D gene: TRBD2; J gene: TRBJ2-1; CDR3 protein: CASSERDRPYNEQFF; CDR3 DNA: TGTGCCAGCAGCGAGCGGGACCGTCCCTACAATGAGCAGTTCTTC
clone size: NA; V gene: TRBV28; D gene: NA; J gene: TRBJ1-1; CDR3 protein: CASSSEATGLWAEAFF; CDR3 DNA: TGTGCCAGCAGTTCGGAGGCAACGGGTCTCTGGGCTGAAGCTTTCTTT
clone size: NA; V gene: TRBV2; D gene: TRBD1; J gene: TRBJ1-2; CDR3 protein: CASIANQGVGGYTF; CDR3 DNA: TGTGCCAGCATAGCAAACCAGGGGGTCGGAGGCTACACCTTC
clone size: once; V gene: TRBV2; D gene: TRBD1; J gene: TRBJ2-2; CDR3 protein: CASIISGTGTGELFF; CDR3 DNA: TGTGCCAGCATAATTTCGGGGACAGGTACCGGGGAGCTGTTTTTT
clone size: NA; V gene: TRBV5-4; D gene: NA; J gene: TRBJ2-2; CDR3 protein: CASTLGPLNTGELFF; CDR3 DNA: TGTGCCAGCACCCTGGGGCCCTTGAACACCGGGGAGCTGTTTTTT
clone size: NA; V gene: TRBV19; D gene: TRBD1; J gene: TRBJ1-1; CDR3 protein: CASSQGTGRRSRDTEAFF; CDR3 DNA: TGTGCCAGTAGTCAGGGGACAGGTAGGAGGTCTCGGGACACTGAAGCTTTCTTT
clone size: NA; V gene: TRBV18; D gene: TRBD1; J gene: TRBJ2-5; CDR3 protein: CASSPPRTGGGETQYF; CDR3 DNA: TGTGCCAGCTCACCACCGCGGACAGGGGGAGGAGAGACCCAGTACTTC
clone size: NA; V gene: TRBV9; D gene: TRBD1; J gene: TRBJ2-3; CDR3 protein: CASSAGGKADTQYF; CDR3 DNA: TGTGCCAGCAGCGCAGGGGGTAAGGCAGATACGCAGTATTTT
clone size: once; V gene: TRBV6-6; D gene: NA; J gene: TRBJ2-5; CDR3 protein: CASRNSIQETQYF; CDR3 DNA: TGTGCCAGCAGGAACAGCATTCAAGAGACCCAGTACTTC
clone size: NA; V gene: TRBV28; D gene: NA; J gene: TRBJ1-2; CDR3 protein: CASSLPKYGYTF; CDR3 DNA: TGTGCCAGCAGTTTACCCAAATATGGCTACACCTTC